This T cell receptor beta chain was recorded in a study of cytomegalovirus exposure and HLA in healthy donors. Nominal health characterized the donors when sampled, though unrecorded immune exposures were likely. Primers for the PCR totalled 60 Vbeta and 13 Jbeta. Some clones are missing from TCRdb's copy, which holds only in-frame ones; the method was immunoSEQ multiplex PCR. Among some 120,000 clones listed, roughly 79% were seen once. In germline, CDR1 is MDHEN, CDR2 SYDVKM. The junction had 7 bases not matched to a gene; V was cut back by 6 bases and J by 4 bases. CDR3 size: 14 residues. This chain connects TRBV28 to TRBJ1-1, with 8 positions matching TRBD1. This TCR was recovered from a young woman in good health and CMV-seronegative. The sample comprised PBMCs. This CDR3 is CASSPTTGGTEAFF. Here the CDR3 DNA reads TGTGCCAGCAGCCCCACTACAGGGGGCACTGAAGCTTTCTTT.